This TCR beta chain is from a study of blood T cells in healthy people across ages. A second PCR of about 6 to 12 cycles used a sample-barcoded 5' primer and a J-beta primer mix. TCRdb itself ran the 5' RACE reads through MiXCR, one entry per CDR3 protein. Among hundreds of thousands of distinct CDR3 sequences, 20% to 25% were seen once, and the ten largest hold approximately 3.6%. The sequence was collected from a man in his sixties or seventies in good health. Material for sequencing was blood.

The CDR3 here is CASSSPRGTDTQYF. The CDR3 bases are TGTGCCAGCAGTTCCCCACGAGGGACAGATACGCAGTATTTT. This chain connects TRBV28 to TRBJ2-3; maybe TRBD2 (5 bases). This CDR3 spans 14 amino acids. The V end was cut by 4 bases, the J end by 3 bases, with 11 bases between. Germline CDR1 MDHEN, CDR2 SYDVKM.